This passage covers 23 T cell receptor beta chains from one sample sequenced in a study of T cell repertoires in cytomegalovirus infection. No cognate antigen is known for these TCRs. TCRdb processed the reads anew with MiXCR; each CDR3 protein has one entry. The repertoire includes 750,000 to 900,000 distinct CDR3 sequences, around 29% of them detected once, and around 13% sits in the top ten. The specimen comprised cultured CD8+ T cells from PBMCs, sampled from culture after CMV antigen stimulation. These receptors originate from a human donor in good health (CMV status not recorded). Some clones in this sample may be carry-over from other donors' samples.

V and J are TRBV27 and TRBJ2-5, with D perhaps TRBD1 (6 bases). The CDR3 totals 15 residues. Trimming took off 3 bases at V and 4 bases at J, with 15 bases between the two ends. The germline CDR1 and CDR2 sequences are MNHEY and SMNVEV (reference sequence). The DNA of the CDR3 is TGTGCCAGCAGTTTCATTCACACAGGGTTAGAGACCCAGTACTTC. It translates to CASSFIHTGLETQYF.

The genes are TRBV7-9 and TRBJ1-1, with D hard to call. The CDR3 is made up of 16 amino acids. V dropped 8 bases and J dropped 9 bases, with 28 bases sitting between them. The germline gives CDR1 SEHNR, CDR2 FQNEAQ (reference sequence). The CDR3 DNA is TGTGCCAGCGAGATAATAGACTCCCCTTTGGTACTGAAAGCTTTCTTT. As protein: CASEIIDSPLVLKAFF.

V usage is TRBV7-2 and J usage is TRBJ2-5, with 7 bases that match TRBD2. The CDR3 has 16 residues. Germline lookup yields CDR1 SGHTA and CDR2 FQGNSA. V was clipped by 2 bases and J by 1 base; unmatched bases: 7. CDR3 bases: TGTGCCAGCAGCTTATCTCTAGCGGCCACCCAAGAGACCCAGTACTTC. This translates into CASSLSLAATQETQYF. Variable domain in full (rest from reference TRBV7-2 and TRBJ2-5): GAGVSQSPSNKVTEKGKDVELRCDPISGHTALYWYRQSLGQGLEFLIYFQGNSAPDKSGLPSDRFSAERTGGSVSTLTIQRTQQEDSAVYLCASSLSLAATQETQYFGPGTRLLVL.

This clonotype appeared a few times. The J gene is TRBJ2-3, the V gene TRBV6-1; no firm D call. The CDR3 runs 15 residues. Germline V gene sequence: CDR1 MNHNS, CDR2 SASEGT. The V and J ends lost 8 bases and 0 bases respectively, with 15 bases between them. In DNA, the CDR3 is TGTGCCAGCCTCGTAGAAAAGTATAGCACAGATACGCAGTATTTT. Translation gives CASLVEKYSTDTQYF.

The chain joins TRBV6-2 or TRBV6-3 to TRBJ1-1; no clear D. The germline CDR1 and CDR2 sequences are MNHEY and SVGEGT. CDR3 length: 12 residues. The V gene lost 3 bases and the J gene lost 8 bases, with 10 bases spanning the gap. For the CDR3, the DNA is TGTGCCAGCAGTTATGTCGTCGAAGAAGCTTTCTTT. Its protein is CASSYVVEEAFF.

The chain links TRBV7-9 to TRBJ2-5; 7 bases align to TRBD2. The germline gives CDR1 SEHNR, CDR2 FQNEAQ (reference sequence). There are 14 residues in the CDR3. Trimming took 5 bases from V and 4 from J; bases not matched to a gene: 7. CDR3 DNA: TGTGCCAGCAGCGCAGGCGGGGGTATAGAGACCCAGTACTTC. Its protein is CASSAGGGIETQYF.

The V call is TRBV27, the J call TRBJ2-1, with TRBD2 identical over 13 bases. After removal of 5 bases from V and 9 bases from J, the junction contained 7 bases not matched to a gene. From germline, CDR1 is MNHEY and CDR2 SMNVEV (reference sequence). The CDR3 has 15 amino acids. CDR3 DNA: TGTGCCAGCAGTCCATCATGGACTAGCGGGGGTGAGCAGTTCTTC. Amino acids: CASSPSWTSGGEQFF.

CDR3 in amino acids: CASSLVGGTSKRTGELFF. In DNA form, the CDR3 reads TGTGCCAGCAGCTTAGTAGGGGGGACATCTAAGAGGACCGGGGAGCTGTTTTTT. The gene calls are TRBV11-1 and TRBJ2-2; D tentatively reads TRBD1 or TRBD2 (6 bases each). Germline loops: CDR1 SGHAT, CDR2 FQDESV (reference sequence). V was shortened by 1 base and J by 5 bases, with 20 bases between the two germline ends. This CDR3 has 18 amino acids.

This clonotype was recorded at least ten times. The chain joins TRBV7-6 to TRBJ2-1; 9 bases are shared with TRBD2. Germline values: CDR1 SGHVS, CDR2 FNYEAQ. The CDR3 consists of 17 residues. Trimming cost V 4 bases and J 3 bases; bases outside gene matches: 10. CDR3 in DNA: TGTGCCAGCAGCTCATCTCTAGCGGGGTCTTACTACAATGAGCAGTTCTTC. Protein: CASSSSLAGSYYNEQFF.

The sample holds one count of this clonotype. The genes are TRBV28 and TRBJ1-3; possible D gene TRBD1, 5 bases. The CDR3 extends over 15 amino acids. CDR1 MDHEN and CDR2 SYDVKM come from the germline V gene. V was trimmed by 2 bases and J by 4 bases, leaving 12 bases between them. CDR3 sequence reads: CASSLPGLRGNTIYF. CDR3 in DNA: TGTGCCAGCAGTTTACCAGGGTTGAGAGGAAACACCATATATTTT. Complete variable domain (other parts from reference TRBV28 and TRBJ1-3): DVKVTQSSRYLVKRTGEKVFLECVQDMDHENMFWYRQDPGLGLRLIYFSYDVKMKEKGDIPEGYSVSREKKERFSLILESASTNQTSMYLCASSLPGLRGNTIYFGEGSWLTVV.

This chain joins TRBV27 and TRBJ2-2; D is uncertain. This CDR3 is built from 16 residues. The V gene lost 1 base and the J gene lost 0 bases, with 9 bases spanning the gap. From germline, CDR1 is MNHEY and CDR2 SMNVEV (reference sequence). The CDR3 sequence is CASSLYENPNTGELFF. CDR3 nucleotide sequence: TGTGCCAGCAGTTTATACGAGAATCCGAACACCGGGGAGCTGTTTTTT.

The V gene is TRBV19, the J gene TRBJ2-1; D not certain. V lost 1 base and J 0 bases, leaving 4 bases between the germline ends. Germline V lookup: CDR1 LNHDA, CDR2 SQIVND (reference sequence). The CDR3 spans 14 residues. The CDR3 DNA sequence: TGTGCCAGTAGTATAGCTGACTCCTACAATGAGCAGTTCTTC. Protein product: CASSIADSYNEQFF. Full variable domain (outside the CDR3, taken from reference TRBV19 and TRBJ2-1): DGGITQSPKYLFRKEGQNVTLSCEQNLNHDAMYWYRQDPGQGLRLIYYSQIVNDFQKGDIAEGYSVSREKKESFPLTVTSAQKNPTAFYLCASSIADSYNEQFFGPGTRLTVL.

V usage is TRBV5-6 and J usage is TRBJ1-5, with D tentatively TRBD1 (6 bases). The CDR3 totals 18 residues. Germline CDR1 and CDR2: SGHDT and YYEEEE. The ends were cut back, 1 base at V and 4 bases at J, with 21 bases in the middle. The CDR3 here is CASSLTGQNSYTNQPQHF. CDR3 nucleotides: TGTGCCAGCAGCTTGACAGGGCAAAACTCCTATACGAATCAGCCCCAGCATTTT.

J is TRBJ2-7 and V is TRBV7-9; no firm D call. The germline V gene encodes CDR1 SEHNR and CDR2 FQNEAQ (reference sequence). The CDR3 extends over 12 amino acids. The germline V and J ends were trimmed by 5 bases and 6 bases, with 11 bases remaining between them. The CDR3 nucleotides read TGTGCCAGCAGCACCGACCTGGTCGAGCAGTACTTC. This translates into CASSTDLVEQYF.

This rearrangement joins TRBV5-4 to TRBJ1-3; 9 nucleotides agree with TRBD1. From germline, CDR1 is SGHNT and CDR2 YYREEE (reference sequence). Germline trimming cut 4 bases from V and 0 bases from J; bases unmatched to any gene: 14. CDR3 length: 19 amino acids. The CDR3 DNA is TGTGCCAGCAGCCCCTTGGGACAGGGAGCTGGTACCTCTGGAAACACCATATATTTT. Translation gives CASSPLGQGAGTSGNTIYF.

CDR3: CASSFLRDLLSNQPQHF. CDR3 DNA sequence: TGTGCCAGCAGTTTCCTAAGGGACCTTCTTAGCAATCAGCCCCAGCATTTT. This chain uses TRBV12-3 or TRBV12-4 with TRBJ1-5; D possibly corresponds to TRBD1 (5 bases). This CDR3 has 17 residues. The ends were cut back, 3 bases at V and 0 bases at J, with 15 bases in the middle.

The J gene is TRBJ2-1, the V gene TRBV6-5, with D possibly matching TRBD2 (6 bases). The germline V gene has CDR1 MNHEY and CDR2 SVGAGI. The CDR3 sequence is 14 residues long. V was clipped by 0 bases and J by 8 bases, with 11 bases between them. CDR3 sequence (DNA): TGTGCCAGCAGTTACTCGTGGAGGGGCTATGAGCAGTTCTTC. Encoded protein: CASSYSWRGYEQFF.

The chain uses TRBV9 and TRBJ2-3; 11 bases are a match to TRBD2. This CDR3 is built from 17 residues. V lost 0 bases, J lost 2 bases, and 5 bases stayed unmatched. Per the germline V gene, CDR1 is SGDLS and CDR2 is YYNGEE. CDR3 DNA: TGTGCCAGCAGCGTAGGGGCTAGCGGGGGGACCACAGATACGCAGTATTTT. This gives the protein CASSVGASGGTTDTQYF.

The chain is built from TRBV6-2 or TRBV6-3 and TRBJ2-1, with 9 bases aligning to TRBD1. Trimming cost V 2 bases and J 5 bases; bases outside gene matches: 7. The CDR3 runs 16 residues. Germline loops: CDR1 MNHEY, CDR2 SVGEGT. CDR3 sequence (DNA): TGTGCCAGCAGTTACGGCGGGACAGGGCCCAACAATGAGCAGTTCTTC. Protein sequence: CASSYGGTGPNNEQFF.

This clonotype has a handful of counts. The V gene is TRBV6-1, the J gene TRBJ2-7; TRBD2 matches 7 bases. The ends lost 5 bases at V and 2 bases at J; junction bases unmatched: 9. Looked up from germline, CDR1 is MNHNS and CDR2 is SASEGT. This CDR3 is 15 amino acids long. DNA for the CDR3: TGTGCCAGCAGTCCCCGGGGGGAGTTTCCCTACGAGCAGTACTTC. This encodes CASSPRGEFPYEQYF.

This clonotype came up a few times. V is TRBV7-9 and J is TRBJ1-1; D gene uncertain. V was pared by 8 bases and J by 3 bases, with 10 bases between. This CDR3 comprises 12 residues. Germline V gene sequence: CDR1 SEHNR, CDR2 FQNEAQ (reference sequence). The CDR3 region is CASETRDTEAFF. DNA of the CDR3: TGTGCCAGCGAGACTAGGGACACTGAAGCTTTCTTT.

This clonotype was recorded only once. The gene calls are TRBV12-3 or TRBV12-4 and TRBJ2-7; D is unresolved. The V gene lost 5 bases and the J gene lost 2 bases, with 13 bases spanning the gap. CDR3 length: 14 residues. DNA of the CDR3: TGTGCCAGCAGTCTAAGCCCCGGGCCCTACGAGCAGTACGTC. Protein: CASSLSPGPYEQYV.

This clonotype was seen once. J is TRBJ2-2 and V is TRBV27; 10 positions agree with TRBD2. Germline V gene data show CDR1 as MNHEY and CDR2 as SMNVEV (reference sequence). Trimming removed 4 bases from V and 2 bases from J; junction bases left unmatched: 1. This CDR3 is built from 15 residues. Here the CDR3 reads CASSWTSGNTGELFF. CDR3 nucleotides: TGTGCCAGCAGTTGGACTAGCGGAAACACCGGGGAGCTGTTTTTT.